This T cell receptor (beta chain) was identified during a study of spatial heterogeneity in lung cancer (dated 2019 in TCRdb). About the investigation overall: Beta-chain transcripts were consistently detected in greater numbers than alpha-chain transcripts, which likely reflected higher beta-chain transcript abundance. TCR transcript counts in tumor regions correlated strongly with a T cell transcriptional module score from matched bulk RNA-seq. In the raw uncorrected reads, each unique combination of TCR and UMI appeared more than ten times on average. The study quantitatively compared TCR alpha and beta repertoires across multiple tumor regions, matched nontumor lung and blood in non-small cell lung cancer. TCR repertoire features were related to nonsynonymous mutation counts determined by whole-exome sequencing of tumor tissue. At surgery, both alpha and beta chains were TCR-sequenced in fewer than 250 tumor regions, about 64 matched nontumor lung samples and 56 PBMC samples.

What the authors observed across the whole study: TCR-seq was estimated to cover only approximately 6.3% of tumor T cells for alpha chains and around 13% for beta chains. Counts of ubiquitous and regional expanded TCRs correlated with counts of ubiquitous and regional nonsynonymous mutations, respectively. The tumor nonsynonymous mutation count correlated with the number of expanded alpha and beta TCRs within the tumor. Confirming at a functional level the hypothesis that regional TCRs recognize regional mutations was considered to require additional single-cell paired TCR alpha and beta sequencing.

The sample's time point label, in plain terms: sample taken at primary tumor resection. The donors were more than 65 patients from the lung TRACERx cohort who had early-stage, untreated non-small cell lung cancer. TCR sequencing used whole RNA extracted from tumor and nontumor lung tissue, or from cryopreserved PBMC samples, without cell sorting. Only patients for whom sufficient RNA was available from at least two tumor regions were selected for TCR sequencing. Before selection, tumor and adjacent nontumor lung specimens were reviewed by a lung pathologist. Compared with the rest of its sample, this clonotype is medium-sized (0.01 to 0.1%). This clone's antigen is unknown. Qualities for individual bases were not recorded, and no much larger clone is one base off. Receptors were amplified or captured by 5' RACE. TCRdb shows the sequencer as NextSeq 500. The TCR library protocol attached a unique molecular identifier to each TCR cDNA molecule to allow correction of PCR and sequencing errors. In the authors' own workflow: TCR identification, UMI-based error correction and CDR3 extraction were performed with Decombinator tools. Expanded TCRs were defined as those above a frequency of 2 per 1,000, corresponding to the top 1% of the tumor frequency distribution. Expanded tumor TCRs statistically deemed absent (corrected P<0.05) from at least one tumor region were classed as regional, and all other expanded tumor TCRs were classed as ubiquitous. Rényi diversity was computed with the R vegan package after subsampling each repertoire 100 times to 5,000 TCRs. CDR3 similarity networks were built from amino acid triplet string-kernel similarity, with CDR3s being connected when pairwise similarity was above 0.82. The raw public data were reprocessed by TCRdb itself: fastp quality trimming at Q25, MiXCR clonotype calling, in-frame beta chains only. Duplicate CDR3 protein sequences are folded into a single record with the most common DNA and genes. The V and J calls shown here were made by TCRdb, not taken from the authors' results. For this sample the table gives approximately 2,000 distinct CDR3 sequences, of which less than 45% were detected only once. Around 23% of the sample belongs to the ten largest clones.

According to the germline V gene (reference sequence), CDR1 reads DFQATT and CDR2 reads SNEGSKA. V loses 3 bases, J loses 2 bases, and the germline ends lie 11 bases apart. The CDR3, from cysteine to phenylalanine, totals 13 residues. Kept here is only the CDR3 DNA, which spans 39 bases and is read in frame from base 1. This TCR came from a male donor with early-stage non-small cell lung cancer. The sequenced sample was lung tumor tissue, obtained at surgery. The chain is encoded by TRBV20-1 joined to TRBJ2-7; the D segment cannot be called with confidence. The CDR3 here reads CSARATLPYEQYF. The nucleotide sequence is TGCAGTGCTAGGGCTACCCTACCCTACGAGCAGTACTTC.